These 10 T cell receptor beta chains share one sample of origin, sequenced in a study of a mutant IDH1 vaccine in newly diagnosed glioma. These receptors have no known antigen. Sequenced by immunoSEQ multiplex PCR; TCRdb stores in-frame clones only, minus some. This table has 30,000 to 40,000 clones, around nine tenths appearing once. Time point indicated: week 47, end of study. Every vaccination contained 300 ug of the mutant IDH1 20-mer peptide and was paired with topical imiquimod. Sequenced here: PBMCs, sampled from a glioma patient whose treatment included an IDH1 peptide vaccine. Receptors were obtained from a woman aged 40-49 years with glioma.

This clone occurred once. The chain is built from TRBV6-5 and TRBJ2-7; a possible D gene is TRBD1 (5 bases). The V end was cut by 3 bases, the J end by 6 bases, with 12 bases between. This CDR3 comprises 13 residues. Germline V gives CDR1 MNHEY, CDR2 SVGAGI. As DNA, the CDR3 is TGTGCCAGCAGTTATGGGCAGGGCGGCGAGCAGTACTTC. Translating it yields CASSYGQGGEQYF.

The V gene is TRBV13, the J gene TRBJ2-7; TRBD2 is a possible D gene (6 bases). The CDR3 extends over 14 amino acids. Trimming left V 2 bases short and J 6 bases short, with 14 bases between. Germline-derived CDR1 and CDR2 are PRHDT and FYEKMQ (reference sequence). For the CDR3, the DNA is TGTGCCAGCAGCTTATGGGGGGTACTCATCGAGCAGTACTTC. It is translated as CASSLWGVLIEQYF.

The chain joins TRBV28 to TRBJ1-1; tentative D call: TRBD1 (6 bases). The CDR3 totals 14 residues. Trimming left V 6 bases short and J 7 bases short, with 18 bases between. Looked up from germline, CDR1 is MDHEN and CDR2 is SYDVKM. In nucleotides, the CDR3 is TGTGCCAGCAGGGAGACAGGCAGGGCCATTGAAGCTTTCTTT. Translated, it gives CASRETGRAIEAFF.

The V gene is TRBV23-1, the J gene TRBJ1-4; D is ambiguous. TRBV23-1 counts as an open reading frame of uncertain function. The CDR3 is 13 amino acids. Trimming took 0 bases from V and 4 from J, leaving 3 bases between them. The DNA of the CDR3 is TGCGCCAGCAGTCAATCCCATAATGAAAAACTGTTTTTT. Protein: CASSQSHNEKLFF.

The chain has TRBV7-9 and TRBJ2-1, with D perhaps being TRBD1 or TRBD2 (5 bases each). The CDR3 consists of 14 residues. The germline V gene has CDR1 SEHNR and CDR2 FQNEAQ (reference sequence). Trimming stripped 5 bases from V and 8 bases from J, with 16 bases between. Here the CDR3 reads CASSPTRDQDEQFF. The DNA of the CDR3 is TGTGCCAGCAGCCCAACCAGGGACCAGGATGAGCAGTTCTTC.

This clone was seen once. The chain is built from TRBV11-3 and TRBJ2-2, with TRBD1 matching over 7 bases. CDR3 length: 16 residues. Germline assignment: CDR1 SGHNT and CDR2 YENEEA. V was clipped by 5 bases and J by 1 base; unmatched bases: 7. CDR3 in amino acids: CASSGSGQKNTGELFF. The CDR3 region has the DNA TGTGCCAGCAGCGGGTCGGGACAGAAGAACACCGGGGAGCTGTTTTTT.

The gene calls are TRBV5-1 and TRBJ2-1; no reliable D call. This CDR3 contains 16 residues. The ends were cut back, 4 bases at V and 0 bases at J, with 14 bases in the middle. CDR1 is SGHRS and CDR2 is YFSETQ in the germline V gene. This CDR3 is CASSPDPLSSYNEQFF. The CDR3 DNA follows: TGCGCCAGCAGCCCAGACCCTCTGAGCTCCTACAATGAGCAGTTCTTC.

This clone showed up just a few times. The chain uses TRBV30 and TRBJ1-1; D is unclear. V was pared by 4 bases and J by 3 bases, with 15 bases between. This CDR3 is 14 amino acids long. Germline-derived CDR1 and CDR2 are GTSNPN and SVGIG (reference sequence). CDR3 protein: CAWTVGNGHTEAFF. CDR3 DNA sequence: TGTGCCTGGACCGTAGGGAACGGACACACTGAAGCTTTCTTT. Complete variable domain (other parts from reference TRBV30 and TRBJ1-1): SQTIHQWPATLVQPVGSPLSLECTVEGTSNPNLYWYRQAAGRGLQLLFYSVGIGQISSEVPQNLSASRPQDRQFILSSKKLLLSDSGFYLCAWTVGNGHTEAFFGQGTRLTVV.

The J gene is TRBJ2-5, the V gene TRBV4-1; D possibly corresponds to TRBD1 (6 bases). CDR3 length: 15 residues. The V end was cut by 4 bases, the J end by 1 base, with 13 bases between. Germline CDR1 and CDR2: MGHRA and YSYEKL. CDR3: CASSPSGVSQETQYF. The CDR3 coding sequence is TGCGCCAGCAGCCCATCAGGGGTATCCCAAGAGACCCAGTACTTC.

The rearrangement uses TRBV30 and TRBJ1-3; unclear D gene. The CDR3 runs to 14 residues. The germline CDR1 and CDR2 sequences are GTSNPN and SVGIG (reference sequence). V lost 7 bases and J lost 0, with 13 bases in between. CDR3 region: CAFTRESSGNTIYF. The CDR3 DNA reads TGTGCCTTCACCCGGGAGAGCTCTGGAAACACCATATATTTT.